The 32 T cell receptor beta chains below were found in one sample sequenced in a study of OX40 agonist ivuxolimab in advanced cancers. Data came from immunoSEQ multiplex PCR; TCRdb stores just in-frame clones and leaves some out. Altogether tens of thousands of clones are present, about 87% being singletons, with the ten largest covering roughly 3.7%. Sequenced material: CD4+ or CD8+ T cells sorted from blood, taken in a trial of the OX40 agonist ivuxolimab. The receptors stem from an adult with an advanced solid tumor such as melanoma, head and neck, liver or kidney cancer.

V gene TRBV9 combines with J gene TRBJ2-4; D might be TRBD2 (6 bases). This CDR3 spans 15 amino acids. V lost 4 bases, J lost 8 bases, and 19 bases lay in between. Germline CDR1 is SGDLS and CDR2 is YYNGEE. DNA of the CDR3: TGTGCCAGCAGCCCTAGCGTATCTGGGGCCCACATTCAGTACTTC. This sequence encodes CASSPSVSGAHIQYF.

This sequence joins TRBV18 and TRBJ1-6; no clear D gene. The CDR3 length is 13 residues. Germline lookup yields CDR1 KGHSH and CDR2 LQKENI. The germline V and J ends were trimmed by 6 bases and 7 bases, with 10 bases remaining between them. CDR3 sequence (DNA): TGTGCCAGCTCTGACTATACGAATTCACCCCTCCACTTT. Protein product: CASSDYTNSPLHF.

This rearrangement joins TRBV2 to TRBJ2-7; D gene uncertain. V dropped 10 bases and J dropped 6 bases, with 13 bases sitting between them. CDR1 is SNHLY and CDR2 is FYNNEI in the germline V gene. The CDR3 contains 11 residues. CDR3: CATGPSGEQYF. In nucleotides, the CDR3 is TGTGCCACCGGCCCCTCGGGCGAGCAGTACTTC.

Here the CDR3 DNA reads TGTGCCAGCAGCCTAGAAGAAGGGGCTAACTATGGCTACACCTTC. Translated: CASSLEEGANYGYTF. V is TRBV7-9 and J is TRBJ1-2, with a possible D match to TRBD1 (5 bases). V was shortened by 5 bases and J by 0 bases, with 13 bases between the two germline ends. The germline CDR1 and CDR2 sequences are SEHNR and FQNEAQ (reference sequence). This CDR3 has 15 residues.

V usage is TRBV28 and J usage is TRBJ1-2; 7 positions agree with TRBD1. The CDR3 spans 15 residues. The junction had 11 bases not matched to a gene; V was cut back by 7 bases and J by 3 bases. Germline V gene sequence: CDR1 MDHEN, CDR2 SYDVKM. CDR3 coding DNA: TGTGCCAGCATTAAACAGGGGTGGGACGACTATGGCTACACCTTC. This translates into CASIKQGWDDYGYTF.

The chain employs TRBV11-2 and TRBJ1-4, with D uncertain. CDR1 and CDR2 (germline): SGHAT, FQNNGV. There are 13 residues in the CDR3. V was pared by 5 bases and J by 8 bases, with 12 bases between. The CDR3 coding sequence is TGTGCCAGCAGCGAACGGAGAGAGGAAAAACTGTTTTTT. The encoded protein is CASSERREEKLFF.

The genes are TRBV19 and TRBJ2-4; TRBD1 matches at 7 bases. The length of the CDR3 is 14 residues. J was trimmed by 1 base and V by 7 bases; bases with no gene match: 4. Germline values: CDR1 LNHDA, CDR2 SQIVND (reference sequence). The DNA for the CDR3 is TGTGCCAGTACCACAGGGGACGCCAAAAACATTCAGTACTTC. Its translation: CASTTGDAKNIQYF.

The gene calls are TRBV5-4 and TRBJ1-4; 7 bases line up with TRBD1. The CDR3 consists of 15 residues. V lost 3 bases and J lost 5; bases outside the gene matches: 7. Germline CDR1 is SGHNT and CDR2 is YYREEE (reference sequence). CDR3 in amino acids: CASSSKGAGNEKLFF. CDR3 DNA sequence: TGTGCCAGCAGCTCAAAGGGGGCAGGAAATGAAAAACTGTTTTTT.

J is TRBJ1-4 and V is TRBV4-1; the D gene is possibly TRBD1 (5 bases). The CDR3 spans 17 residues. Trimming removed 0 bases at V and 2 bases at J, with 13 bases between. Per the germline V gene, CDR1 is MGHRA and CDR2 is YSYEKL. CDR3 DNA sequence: TGCGCCAGCAGCCAAGAGAGGGCGGGGCGGACTAATGAAAAACTGTTTTTT. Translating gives CASSQERAGRTNEKLFF.

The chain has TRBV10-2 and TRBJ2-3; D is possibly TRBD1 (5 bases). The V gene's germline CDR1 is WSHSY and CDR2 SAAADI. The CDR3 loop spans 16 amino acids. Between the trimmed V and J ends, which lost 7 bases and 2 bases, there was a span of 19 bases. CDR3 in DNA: TGCGCCAGCACCTCAGCTAGAACGACAGACACAGATACGCAGTATTTT. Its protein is CASTSARTTDTDTQYF.

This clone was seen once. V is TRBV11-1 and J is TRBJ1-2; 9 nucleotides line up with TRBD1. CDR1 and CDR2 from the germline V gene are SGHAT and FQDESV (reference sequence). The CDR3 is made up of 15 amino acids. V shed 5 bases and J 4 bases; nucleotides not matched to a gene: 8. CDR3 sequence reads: CASSIYRGRAYGYTF. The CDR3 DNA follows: TGTGCCAGCAGCATTTACAGGGGGCGCGCCTATGGCTACACCTTC. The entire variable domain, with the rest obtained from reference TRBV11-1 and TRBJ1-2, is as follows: EAEVAQSPRYKITEKSQAVAFWCDPISGHATLYWYRQILGQGPELLVQFQDESVVDDSQLPKDRFSAERLKGVDSTLKIQPAELGDSAMYLCASSIYRGRAYGYTFGSGTRLTVV.

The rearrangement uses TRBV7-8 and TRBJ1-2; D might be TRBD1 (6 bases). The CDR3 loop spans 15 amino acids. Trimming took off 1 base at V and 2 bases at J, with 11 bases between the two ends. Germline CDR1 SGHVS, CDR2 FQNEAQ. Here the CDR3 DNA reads TGTGCCAGCAGCTTAGGAGTAGGGGGGAACTATGGCTACACCTTC. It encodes CASSLGVGGNYGYTF.

The CDR3 sequence: CASSLDPPTSRDPGELFF. The CDR3 DNA is TGCGCCAGCAGCTTGGATCCCCCGACTAGCCGGGATCCCGGGGAGCTGTTTTTT. The chain couples TRBV5-1 to TRBJ2-2, with 7 bases identical to TRBD2. The ends lost 0 bases at V and 6 bases at J; junction bases unmatched: 14. The CDR3 contains 18 residues. Germline V lookup: CDR1 SGHRS, CDR2 YFSETQ.

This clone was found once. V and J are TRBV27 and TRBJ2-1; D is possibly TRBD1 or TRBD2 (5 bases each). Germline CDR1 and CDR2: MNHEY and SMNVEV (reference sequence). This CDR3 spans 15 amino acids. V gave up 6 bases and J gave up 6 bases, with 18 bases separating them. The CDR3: CASSPSGLSTNEQFF. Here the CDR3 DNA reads TGTGCCAGCAGCCCCTCGGGGCTCTCGACCAATGAGCAGTTCTTC.

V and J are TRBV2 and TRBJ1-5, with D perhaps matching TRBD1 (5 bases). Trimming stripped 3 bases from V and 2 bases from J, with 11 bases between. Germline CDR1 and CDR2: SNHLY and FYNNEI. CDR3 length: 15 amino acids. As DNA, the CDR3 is TGTGCCAGCAGTGAGGGAGGGACGGGCAATCAGCCCCAGCATTTT. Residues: CASSEGGTGNQPQHF.

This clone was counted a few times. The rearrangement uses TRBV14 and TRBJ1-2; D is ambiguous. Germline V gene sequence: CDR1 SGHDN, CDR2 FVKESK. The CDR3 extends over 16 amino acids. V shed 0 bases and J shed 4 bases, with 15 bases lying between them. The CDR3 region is CASSQDYSTSSYGYTF. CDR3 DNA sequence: TGTGCCAGCAGCCAAGATTACAGCACCTCTAGCTATGGCTACACCTTC. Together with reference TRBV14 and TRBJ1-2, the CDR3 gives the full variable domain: EAGVTQFPSHSVIEKGQTVTLRCDPISGHDNLYWYRRVMGKEIKFLLHFVKESKQDESGMPNNRFLAERTGGTYSTLKVQPAELEDSGVYFCASSQDYSTSSYGYTFGSGTRLTVV.

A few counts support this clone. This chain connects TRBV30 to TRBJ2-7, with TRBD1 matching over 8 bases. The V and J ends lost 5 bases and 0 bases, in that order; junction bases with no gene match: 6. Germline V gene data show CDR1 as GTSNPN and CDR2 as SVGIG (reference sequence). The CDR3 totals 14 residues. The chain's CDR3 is CAWGRQGSSYEQYF. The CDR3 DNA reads TGTGCCTGGGGGAGACAGGGGAGCTCCTACGAGCAGTACTTC.

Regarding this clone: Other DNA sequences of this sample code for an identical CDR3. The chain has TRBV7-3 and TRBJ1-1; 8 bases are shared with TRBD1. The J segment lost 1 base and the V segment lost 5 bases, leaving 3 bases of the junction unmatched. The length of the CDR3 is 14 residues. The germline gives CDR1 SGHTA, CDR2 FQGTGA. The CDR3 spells CASSATGGNTEAFF. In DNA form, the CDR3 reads TGTGCCAGCAGCGCCACAGGGGGGAACACTGAAGCTTTCTTT.

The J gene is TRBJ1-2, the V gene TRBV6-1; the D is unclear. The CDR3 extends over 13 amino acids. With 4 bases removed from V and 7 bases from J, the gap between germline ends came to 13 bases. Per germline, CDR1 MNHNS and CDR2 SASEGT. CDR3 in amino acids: CASSARLIGGYTF. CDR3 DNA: TGTGCCAGCAGTGCCCGACTCATAGGTGGCTACACCTTC.

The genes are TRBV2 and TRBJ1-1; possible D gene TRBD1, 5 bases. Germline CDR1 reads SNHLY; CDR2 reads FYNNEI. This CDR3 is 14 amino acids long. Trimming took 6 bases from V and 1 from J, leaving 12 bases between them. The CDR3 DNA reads TGTGCCAGCAGCGGGGCCTTGGGGAACACTGAAGCTTTCTTT. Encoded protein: CASSGALGNTEAFF.

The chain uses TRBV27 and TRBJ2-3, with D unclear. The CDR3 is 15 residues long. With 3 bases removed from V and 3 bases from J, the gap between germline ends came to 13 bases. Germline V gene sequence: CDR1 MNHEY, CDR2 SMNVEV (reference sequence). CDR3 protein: CASSLTPQTTDTQYF. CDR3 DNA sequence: TGTGCCAGCAGTTTGACCCCGCAAACGACAGATACGCAGTATTTT.

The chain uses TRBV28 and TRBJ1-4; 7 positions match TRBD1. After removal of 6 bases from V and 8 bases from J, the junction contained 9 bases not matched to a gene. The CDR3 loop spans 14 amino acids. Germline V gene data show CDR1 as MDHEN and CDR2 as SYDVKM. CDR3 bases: TGTGCCAGCAGCCTCGGACAGGTTGCGGAAAAACTGTTTTTT. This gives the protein CASSLGQVAEKLFF.

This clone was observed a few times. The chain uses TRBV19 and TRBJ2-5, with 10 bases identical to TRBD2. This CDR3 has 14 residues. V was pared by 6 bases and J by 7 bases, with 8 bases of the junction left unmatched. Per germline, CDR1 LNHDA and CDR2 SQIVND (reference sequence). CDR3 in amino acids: CASSTSGDLVTQYF. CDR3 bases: TGTGCCAGTAGCACTAGCGGGGATCTGGTGACCCAGTACTTC.

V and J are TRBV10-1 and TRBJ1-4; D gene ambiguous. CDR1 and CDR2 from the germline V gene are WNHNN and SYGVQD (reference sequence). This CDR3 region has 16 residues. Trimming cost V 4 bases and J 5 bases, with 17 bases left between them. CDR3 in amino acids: CASSVGFGAGNEKLFF. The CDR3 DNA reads TGCGCCAGCAGTGTGGGGTTTGGAGCCGGAAATGAAAAACTGTTTTTT.

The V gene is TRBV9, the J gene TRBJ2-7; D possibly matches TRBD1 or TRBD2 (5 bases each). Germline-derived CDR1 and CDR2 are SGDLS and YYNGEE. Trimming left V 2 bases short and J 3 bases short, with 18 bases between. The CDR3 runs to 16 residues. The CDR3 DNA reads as TGTGCCAGCAGCGTGACACCCGGGACGGCCGACTACGAGCAGTACTTC. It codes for CASSVTPGTADYEQYF.

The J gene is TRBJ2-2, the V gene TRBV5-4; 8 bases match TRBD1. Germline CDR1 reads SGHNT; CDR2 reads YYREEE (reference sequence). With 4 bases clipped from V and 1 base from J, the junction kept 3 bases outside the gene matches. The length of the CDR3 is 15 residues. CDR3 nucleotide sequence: TGTGCCAGCAGCCTCGGACAGGGGAACACCGGGGAGCTGTTTTTT. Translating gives CASSLGQGNTGELFF.

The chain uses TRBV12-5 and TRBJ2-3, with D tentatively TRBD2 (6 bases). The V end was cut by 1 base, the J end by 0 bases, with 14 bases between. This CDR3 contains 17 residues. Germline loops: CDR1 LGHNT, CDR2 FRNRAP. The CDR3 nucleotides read TGTGCTAGTGGTTTGGACCAAGGACGGGAGAGCACAGATACGCAGTATTTT. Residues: CASGLDQGRESTDTQYF.

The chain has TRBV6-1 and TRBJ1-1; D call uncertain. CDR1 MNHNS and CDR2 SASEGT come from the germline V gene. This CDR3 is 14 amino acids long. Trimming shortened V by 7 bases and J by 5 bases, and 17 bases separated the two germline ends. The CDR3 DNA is TGTGCCAGCACCTTATCGGTGGCGATTACTGAAGCTTTCTTT. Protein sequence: CASTLSVAITEAFF.

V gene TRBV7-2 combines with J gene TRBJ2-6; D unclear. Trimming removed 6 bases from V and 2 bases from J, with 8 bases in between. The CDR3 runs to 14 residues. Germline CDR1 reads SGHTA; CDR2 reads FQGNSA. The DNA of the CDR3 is TGTGCCAGCAGTCTCACAGCTGGGGCCAACGTCCTGACTTTC. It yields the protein CASSLTAGANVLTF.

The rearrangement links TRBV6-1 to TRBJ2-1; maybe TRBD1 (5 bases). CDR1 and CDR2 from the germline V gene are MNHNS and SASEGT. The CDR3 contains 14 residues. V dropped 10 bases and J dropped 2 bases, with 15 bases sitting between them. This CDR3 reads CAIPRDGAYNEQFF. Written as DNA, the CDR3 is TGTGCCATTCCCAGGGATGGCGCCTACAATGAGCAGTTCTTC.

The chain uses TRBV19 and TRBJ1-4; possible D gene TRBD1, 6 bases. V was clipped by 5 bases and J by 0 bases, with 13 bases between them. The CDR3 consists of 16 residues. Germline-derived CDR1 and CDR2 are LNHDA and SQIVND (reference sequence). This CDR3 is CASSPTGGATNEKLFF. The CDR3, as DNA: TGTGCCAGTAGTCCCACGGGGGGCGCAACTAATGAAAAACTGTTTTTT.

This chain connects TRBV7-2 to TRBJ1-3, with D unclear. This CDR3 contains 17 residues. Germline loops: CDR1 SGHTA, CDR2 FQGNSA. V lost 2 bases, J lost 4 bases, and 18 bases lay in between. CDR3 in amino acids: CASSLKNESQIGNTIYF. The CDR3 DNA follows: TGTGCCAGCAGCTTAAAGAACGAGAGCCAAATCGGAAACACCATATATTTT. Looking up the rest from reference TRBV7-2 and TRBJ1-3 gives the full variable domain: GAGVSQSPSNKVTEKGKDVELRCDPISGHTALYWYRQSLGQGLEFLIYFQGNSAPDKSGLPSDRFSAERTGGSVSTLTIQRTQQEDSAVYLCASSLKNESQIGNTIYFGEGSWLTVV.